This entry lists 8 T cell receptor beta chains sequenced from one sample in a study of blood T cell repertoires in COVID-19. Sequencing used immunoSEQ multiplex PCR; TCRdb keeps in-frame clones, though not all of them. Of approximately 30,000 clones in the sample, around four fifths are singletons; the top ten hold approximately 7%. Sequenced input: peripheral blood. The receptors derive from an older woman with acute or convalescent COVID-19.

The chain has TRBV19 and TRBJ2-1, with a possible D match to TRBD2 (6 bases). The CDR3 is 15 amino acids. Germline CDR1 LNHDA, CDR2 SQIVND (reference sequence). The ends were cut back, 6 bases at V and 6 bases at J, with 18 bases in the middle. The DNA of the CDR3 is TGTGCCAGTAGCTTAGCGGTCGAGTCTTTCAATGAGCAGTTCTTC. Translation gives CASSLAVESFNEQFF.

The rearrangement links TRBV5-1 to TRBJ1-4, with 8 bases matching TRBD1. V shed 4 bases, J shed 8 bases, and the junction held 10 bases outside the gene matches. The CDR3 is 15 residues long. Germline V CDR1 and CDR2: SGHRS, YFSETQ. The DNA for the CDR3 is TGCGCCAGCAGCCTGGGAGGACAGGGAAACGAAAAACTGTTTTTT. Amino acid sequence: CASSLGGQGNEKLFF.

V usage is TRBV5-8 and J usage is TRBJ1-1; unclear D gene. The CDR3 is 14 amino acids. Germline loops: CDR1 SGHTS, CDR2 YDEGEE. Trimming shortened V by 3 bases and J by 1 base, and 10 bases separated the two germline ends. The CDR3 sequence: CASSWSAGNTEAFF. The DNA for the CDR3 is TGTGCCAGCAGCTGGTCGGCGGGGAACACTGAAGCTTTCTTT.

The chain combines TRBV6-5 with TRBJ1-5; 11 bases align to TRBD1. CDR1 is MNHEY and CDR2 is SVGAGI in the germline V gene. The ends lost 6 bases at V and 3 bases at J; junction bases unmatched: 4. There are 15 residues in the CDR3. The CDR3 nucleotides are TGTGCCAGCAGGGGGGACAGGGGGAACAATCAGCCCCAGCATTTT. Its translation: CASRGDRGNNQPQHF.

A single count supports this clone. The chain employs TRBV5-1 and TRBJ2-1; 9 bases agree with TRBD2. V lost 0 bases, J lost 9 bases, and 4 bases stayed unmatched. The CDR3 is 14 residues long. Germline loops: CDR1 SGHRS, CDR2 YFSETQ. The CDR3 loop is CASSLGASGVEQFF. CDR3 nucleotides: TGCGCCAGCAGCTTGGGGGCTAGCGGGGTTGAGCAGTTCTTC.

V and J are TRBV6-4 and TRBJ1-1; 8 bases match TRBD1. Germline lookup yields CDR1 MRHNA and CDR2 SNTAGT. This CDR3 is built from 15 residues. The V and J ends lost 8 bases and 5 bases, in that order; junction bases with no gene match: 13. CDR3 coding DNA: TGTGCCAGCTCATTACGACCACAGGGGGGAACTGAAGCTTTCTTT. Encoded protein: CASSLRPQGGTEAFF.

This chain links TRBV5-1 with TRBJ2-1, with D maybe TRBD2 (6 bases). The germline V gene has CDR1 SGHRS and CDR2 YFSETQ. The CDR3 contains 15 residues. Trimming took off 6 bases at V and 7 bases at J, with 20 bases between the two ends. The CDR3: CASNTGTGDTNEQFF. CDR3 bases: TGCGCCAGCAACACGGGTACGGGAGACACGAATGAGCAGTTCTTC.

The chain is built from TRBV19 and TRBJ2-1, with TRBD1 matching over 7 bases. The V and J ends lost 6 bases and 7 bases, in that order; junction bases with no gene match: 9. CDR1 and CDR2 (germline): LNHDA, SQIVND (reference sequence). This CDR3 region has 14 residues. CDR3 protein: CASSPDRVRNEQFF. CDR3 in DNA: TGTGCCAGTAGCCCCGACAGGGTTAGGAATGAGCAGTTCTTC.